The clone carrying this T cell receptor beta chain was seen many times. No antigen is known for it. From 2 million PBMCs stored at -80 C, the unsorted libraries were generated. TCRdb redid the calling of the 5' RACE reads with MiXCR, one entry per CDR3 protein. The table has more than 50,000 distinct CDR3 sequences, more than 3% seen once; the top ten hold approximately 6.5%. The data originate from a study of neurological immune-mediated disorders. General study findings and limits: The most TCR clonal expansion was seen in HTLV-1-associated myelopathy, and the least was seen in multiple sclerosis, which fell below healthy controls.

Sample: PBMCs. This TCR came from a woman aged 55-75 years with multiple sclerosis.

The CDR3 nucleotides read TGCAGTGCTAGACCCCGGACAGGTGATTATGGCTACACCTTC. Its protein product is CSARPRTGDYGYTF. The chain has TRBV20-1 and TRBJ1-2; 7 positions agree with TRBD1. Germline assignment: CDR1 DFQATT and CDR2 SNEGSKA (reference sequence). This CDR3 region has 14 residues. J gave up 5 bases and V 2 bases, and 8 bases lay outside the gene matches.